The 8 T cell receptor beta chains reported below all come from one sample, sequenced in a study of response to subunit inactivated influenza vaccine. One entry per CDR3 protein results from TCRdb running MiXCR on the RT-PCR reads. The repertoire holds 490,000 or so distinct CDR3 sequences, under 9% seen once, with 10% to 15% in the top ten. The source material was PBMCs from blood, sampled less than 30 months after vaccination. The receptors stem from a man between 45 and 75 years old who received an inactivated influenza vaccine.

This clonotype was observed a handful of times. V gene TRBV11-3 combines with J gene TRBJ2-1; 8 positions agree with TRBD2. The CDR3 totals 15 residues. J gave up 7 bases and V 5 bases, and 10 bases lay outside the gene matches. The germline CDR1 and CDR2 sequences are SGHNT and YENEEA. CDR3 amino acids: CASSPSAGGRNEQFF. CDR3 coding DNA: TGTGCCAGCAGCCCCTCCGCGGGGGGTCGGAATGAGCAGTTCTTC.

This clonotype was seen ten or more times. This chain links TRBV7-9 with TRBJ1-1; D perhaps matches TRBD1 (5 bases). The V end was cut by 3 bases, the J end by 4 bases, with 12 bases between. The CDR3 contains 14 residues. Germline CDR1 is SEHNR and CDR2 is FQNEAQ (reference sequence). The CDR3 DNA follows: TGTGCCAGCAGCTTCCCCACGGGGGGCACTGAAGCTTTCTTT. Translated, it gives CASSFPTGGTEAFF.

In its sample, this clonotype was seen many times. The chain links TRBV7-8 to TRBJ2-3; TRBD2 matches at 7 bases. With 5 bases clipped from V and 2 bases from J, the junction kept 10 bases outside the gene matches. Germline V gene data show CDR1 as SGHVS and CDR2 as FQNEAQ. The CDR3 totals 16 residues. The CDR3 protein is CASSRYSGLTTDTQYF. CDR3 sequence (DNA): TGTGCCAGCAGCCGATATAGCGGGTTAACCACAGATACGCAGTATTTT.

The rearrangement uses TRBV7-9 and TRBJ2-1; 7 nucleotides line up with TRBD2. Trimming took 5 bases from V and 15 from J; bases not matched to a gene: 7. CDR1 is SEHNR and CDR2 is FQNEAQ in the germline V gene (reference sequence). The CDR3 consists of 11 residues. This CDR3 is CASSLIAGLFF. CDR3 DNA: TGTGCCAGCAGCCTTATAGCGGGTCTGTTCTTC.

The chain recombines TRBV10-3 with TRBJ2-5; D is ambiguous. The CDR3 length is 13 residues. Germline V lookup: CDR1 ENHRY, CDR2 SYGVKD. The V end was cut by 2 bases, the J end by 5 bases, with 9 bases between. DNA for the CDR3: TGTGCCATCAGTGAGCCGGCCCGGGAGACCCAGTACTTC. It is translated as CAISEPARETQYF.

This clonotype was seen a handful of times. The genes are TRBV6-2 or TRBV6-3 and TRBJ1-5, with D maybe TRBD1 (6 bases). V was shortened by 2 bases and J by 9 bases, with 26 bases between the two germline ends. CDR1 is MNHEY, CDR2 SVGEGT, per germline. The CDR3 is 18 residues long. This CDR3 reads CASSYDPLGGPVGWPQHF. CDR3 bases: TGTGCCAGCAGTTACGACCCCTTGGGGGGGCCGGTGGGGTGGCCCCAGCATTTT.

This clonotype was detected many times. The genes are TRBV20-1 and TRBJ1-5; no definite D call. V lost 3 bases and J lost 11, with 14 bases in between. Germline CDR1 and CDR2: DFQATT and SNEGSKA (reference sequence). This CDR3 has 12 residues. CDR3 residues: CSASMRPLSQHF. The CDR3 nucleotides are TGCAGTGCTAGCATGCGCCCCTTGTCCCAGCATTTT.

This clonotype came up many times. CDR3 loop: CASSTLRRGAQETQYF. Here the CDR3 DNA reads TGTGCCAGTAGTACTTTGCGGCGCGGCGCACAAGAGACCCAGTACTTC. This rearrangement joins TRBV19 to TRBJ2-5; D call uncertain. CDR1 LNHDA and CDR2 SQIVND come from the germline V gene (reference sequence). V lost 4 bases, J lost 2 bases, and 17 bases lay in between. There are 16 residues in the CDR3.